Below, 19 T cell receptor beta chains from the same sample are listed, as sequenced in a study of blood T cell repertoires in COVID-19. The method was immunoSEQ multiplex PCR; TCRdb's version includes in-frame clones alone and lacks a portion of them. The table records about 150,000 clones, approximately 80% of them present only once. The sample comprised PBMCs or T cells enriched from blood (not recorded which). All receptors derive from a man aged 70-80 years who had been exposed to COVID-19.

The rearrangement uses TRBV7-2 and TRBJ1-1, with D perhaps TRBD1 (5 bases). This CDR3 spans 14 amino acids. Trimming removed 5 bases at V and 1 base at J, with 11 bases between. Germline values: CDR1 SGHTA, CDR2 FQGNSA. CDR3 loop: CASSPSGGNTEAFF. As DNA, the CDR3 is TGTGCCAGCAGCCCGTCGGGGGGGAACACTGAAGCTTTCTTT.

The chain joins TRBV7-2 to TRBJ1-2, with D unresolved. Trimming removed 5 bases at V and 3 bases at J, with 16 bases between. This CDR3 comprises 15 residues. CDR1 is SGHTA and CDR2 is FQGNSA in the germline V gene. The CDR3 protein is CASSRPGRSYYGYTF. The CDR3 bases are TGTGCCAGCAGCCGCCCAGGCAGATCCTACTATGGCTACACCTTC.

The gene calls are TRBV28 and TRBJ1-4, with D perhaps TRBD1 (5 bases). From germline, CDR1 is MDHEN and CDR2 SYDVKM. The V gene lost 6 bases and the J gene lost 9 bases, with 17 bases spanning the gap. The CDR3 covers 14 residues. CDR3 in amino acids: CASRLSGGSKKLFF. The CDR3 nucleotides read TGTGCCAGCAGGCTCTCGGGGGGGTCAAAAAAACTGTTTTTT. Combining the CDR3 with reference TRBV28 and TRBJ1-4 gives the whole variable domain DVKVTQSSRYLVKRTGEKVFLECVQDMDHENMFWYRQDPGLGLRLIYFSYDVKMKEKGDIPEGYSVSREKKERFSLILESASTNQTSMYLCASRLSGGSKKLFFGSGTQLSVL.

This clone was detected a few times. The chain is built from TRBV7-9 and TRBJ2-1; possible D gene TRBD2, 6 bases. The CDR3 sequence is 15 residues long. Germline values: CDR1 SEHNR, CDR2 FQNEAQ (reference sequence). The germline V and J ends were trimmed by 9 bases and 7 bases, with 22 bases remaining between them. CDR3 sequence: CASPPGERRVNEQFF. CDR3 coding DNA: TGTGCCAGTCCCCCGGGTGAGCGGAGGGTAAATGAGCAGTTCTTC. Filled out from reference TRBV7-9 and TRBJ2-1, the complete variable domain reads DTGVSQNPRHKITKRGQNVTFRCDPISEHNRLYWYRQTLGQGPEFLTYFQNEAQLEKSRLLSDRFSAERPKGSFSTLEIQRTEQGDSAMYLCASPPGERRVNEQFFGPGTRLTVL.

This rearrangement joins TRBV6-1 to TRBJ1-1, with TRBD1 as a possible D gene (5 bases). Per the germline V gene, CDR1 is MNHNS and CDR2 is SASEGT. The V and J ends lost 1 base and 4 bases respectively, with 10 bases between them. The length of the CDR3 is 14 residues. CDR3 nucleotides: TGTGCCAGCAGTGAAGTAGGGAGGGGCACTGAAGCTTTCTTT. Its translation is CASSEVGRGTEAFF.

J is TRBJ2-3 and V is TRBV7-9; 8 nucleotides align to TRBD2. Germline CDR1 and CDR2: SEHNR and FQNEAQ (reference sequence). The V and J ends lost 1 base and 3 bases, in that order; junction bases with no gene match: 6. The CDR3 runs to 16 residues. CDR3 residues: CASSLGEGLETDTQYF. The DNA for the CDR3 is TGTGCCAGCAGCTTAGGAGAGGGACTAGAGACAGATACGCAGTATTTT.

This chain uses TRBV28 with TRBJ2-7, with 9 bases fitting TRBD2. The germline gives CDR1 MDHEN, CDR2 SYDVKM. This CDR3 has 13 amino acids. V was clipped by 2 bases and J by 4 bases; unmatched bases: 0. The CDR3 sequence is CASSLGLAYEQYF. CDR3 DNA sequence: TGTGCCAGCAGTTTAGGACTAGCGTACGAGCAGTACTTC.

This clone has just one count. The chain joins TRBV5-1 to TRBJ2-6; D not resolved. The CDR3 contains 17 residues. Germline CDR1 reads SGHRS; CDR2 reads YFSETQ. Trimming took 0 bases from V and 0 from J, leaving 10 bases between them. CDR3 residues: CASSLDLVYSGANVLTF. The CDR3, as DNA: TGCGCCAGCAGCTTGGACCTGGTCTACTCTGGGGCCAACGTCCTGACTTTC. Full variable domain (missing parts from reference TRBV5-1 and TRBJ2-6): KAGVTQTPRYLIKTRGQQVTLSCSPISGHRSVSWYQQTPGQGLQFLFEYFSETQRNKGNFPGRFSGRQFSNSRSEMNVSTLELGDSALYLCASSLDLVYSGANVLTFGAGSRLTVL.

CDR3 residues: CASSHSGTGPVGYTF. DNA for the CDR3: TGTGCCAGCAGCCACTCCGGGACAGGCCCGGTCGGCTACACCTTC. The chain couples TRBV5-5 to TRBJ1-2, with 8 bases matching TRBD1. Germline CDR1 and CDR2: SGHKS and YYEKEE (reference sequence). With V trimmed by 4 bases and J by 8 bases, 13 bases remained unmatched. The CDR3 covers 15 residues.

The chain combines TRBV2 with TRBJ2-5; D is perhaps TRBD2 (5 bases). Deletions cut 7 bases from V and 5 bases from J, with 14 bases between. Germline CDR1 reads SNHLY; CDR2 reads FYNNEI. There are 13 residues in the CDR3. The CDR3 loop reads CASTITGRETQYF. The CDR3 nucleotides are TGTGCCAGCACCATAACGGGAAGGGAGACCCAGTACTTC.

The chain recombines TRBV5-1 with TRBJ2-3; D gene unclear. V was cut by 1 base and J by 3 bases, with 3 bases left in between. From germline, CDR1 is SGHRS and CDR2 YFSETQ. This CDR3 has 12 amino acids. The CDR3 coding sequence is TGCGCCAGCAGCTTGCTTACAGATACGCAGTATTTT. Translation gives CASSLLTDTQYF.

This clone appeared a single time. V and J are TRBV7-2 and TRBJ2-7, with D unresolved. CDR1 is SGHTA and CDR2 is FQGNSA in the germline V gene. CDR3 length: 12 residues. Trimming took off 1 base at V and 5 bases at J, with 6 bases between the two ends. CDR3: CASSLVFNEQYF. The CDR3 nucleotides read TGTGCCAGCAGCTTAGTGTTTAACGAGCAGTACTTC.

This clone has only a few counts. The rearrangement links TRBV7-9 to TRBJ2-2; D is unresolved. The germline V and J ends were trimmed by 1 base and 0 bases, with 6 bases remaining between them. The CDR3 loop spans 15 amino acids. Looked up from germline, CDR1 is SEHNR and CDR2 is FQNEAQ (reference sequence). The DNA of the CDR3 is TGTGCCAGCAGCTTAGACAGCACGAACACCGGGGAGCTGTTTTTT. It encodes CASSLDSTNTGELFF.

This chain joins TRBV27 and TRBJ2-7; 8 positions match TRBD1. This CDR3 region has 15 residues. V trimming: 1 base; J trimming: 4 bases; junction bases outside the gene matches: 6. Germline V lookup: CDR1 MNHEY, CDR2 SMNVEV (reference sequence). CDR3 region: CASSLFQGQGYEQYF. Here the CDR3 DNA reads TGTGCCAGCAGTTTATTTCAAGGACAGGGTTACGAGCAGTACTTC.

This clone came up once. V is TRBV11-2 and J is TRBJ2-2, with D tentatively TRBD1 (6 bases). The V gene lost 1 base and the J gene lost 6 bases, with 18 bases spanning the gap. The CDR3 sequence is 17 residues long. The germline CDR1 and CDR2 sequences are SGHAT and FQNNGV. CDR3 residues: CASSLVRGFLGAGELFF. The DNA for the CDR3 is TGTGCCAGCAGCTTAGTTAGGGGGTTCTTAGGGGCCGGGGAGCTGTTTTTT.

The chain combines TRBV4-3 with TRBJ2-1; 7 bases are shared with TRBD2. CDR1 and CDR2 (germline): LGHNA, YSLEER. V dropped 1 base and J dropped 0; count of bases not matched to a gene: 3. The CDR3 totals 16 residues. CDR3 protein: CASSQGGGYSYNEQFF. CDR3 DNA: TGCGCCAGCAGCCAAGGGGGGGGATACTCCTACAATGAGCAGTTCTTC.

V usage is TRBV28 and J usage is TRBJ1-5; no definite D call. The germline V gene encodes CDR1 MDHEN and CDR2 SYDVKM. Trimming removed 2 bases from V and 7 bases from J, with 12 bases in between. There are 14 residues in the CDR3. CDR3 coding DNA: TGTGCCAGCAGTTTAAGCGATCCCCGGCAGCCCCAGCATTTT. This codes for CASSLSDPRQPQHF.

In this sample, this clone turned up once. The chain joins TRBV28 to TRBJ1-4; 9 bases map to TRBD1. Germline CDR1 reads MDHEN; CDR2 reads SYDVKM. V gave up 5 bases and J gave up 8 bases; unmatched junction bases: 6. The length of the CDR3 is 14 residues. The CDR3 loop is CASSDRGVGEKLFF. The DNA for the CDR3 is TGTGCCAGCAGTGACAGGGGGGTTGGGGAAAAACTGTTTTTT.

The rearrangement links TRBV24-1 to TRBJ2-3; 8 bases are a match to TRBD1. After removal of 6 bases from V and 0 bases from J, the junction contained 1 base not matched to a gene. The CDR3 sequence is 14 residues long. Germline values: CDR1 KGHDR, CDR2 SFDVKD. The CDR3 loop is CATSRTGSTDTQYF. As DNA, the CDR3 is TGTGCCACCAGTAGGACAGGGAGCACAGATACGCAGTATTTT.